This entry lists 26 T cell receptor beta chains sequenced from one sample in a study of PD-1 blockade in mismatch repair-deficient tumors. As for time point: approximately nine-day in vitro stimulation with candidate neoantigen peptide 2. Clones were read by immunoSEQ multiplex PCR, and TCRdb kept only the in-frame ones, dropping some. The data contain approximately 9,700 clones, around 85% of them singletons. Their target antigens are unknown. The sample was cells cultured in vitro, taken from a patient treated with pembrolizumab. Source of these receptors: an adult with mismatch repair-deficient cancer.

The chain has TRBV7-2 and TRBJ2-1, with D unresolved. CDR1 and CDR2 (germline): SGHTA, FQGNSA. CDR3 length equals 15 residues. Trimming stripped 5 bases from V and 7 bases from J, with 18 bases between. In nucleotides, the CDR3 is TGTGCCAGCAGCCCTACTCTCTCTCTAGGGAATGAGCAGTTCTTC. The encoded protein is CASSPTLSLGNEQFF.

This clone was observed a handful of times. The chain combines TRBV27 with TRBJ2-1; D is unresolved. The CDR3 has 12 residues. Germline values: CDR1 MNHEY, CDR2 SMNVEV (reference sequence). Trimming cost V 2 bases and J 8 bases, with 7 bases left between them. CDR3 loop: CASSLNGHEQFF. DNA of the CDR3: TGTGCCAGCAGTTTAAATGGTCATGAGCAGTTCTTC.

This rearrangement joins TRBV5-4 to TRBJ2-7, with TRBD1 identical over 12 bases. Germline values: CDR1 SGHNT, CDR2 YYREEE (reference sequence). Trimming at V came to 3 bases and at J to 5 bases, leaving 3 bases not matched to a gene. The CDR3 has 14 residues. CDR3 residues: CASSSRDRGHEQYF. The CDR3 DNA is TGTGCCAGCAGCTCCCGGGACAGGGGGCACGAGCAGTACTTC.

Note on this clone: One end of the junction is discordant with germline, which a read error may explain. The V call is TRBV7-7, the J call TRBJ2-1, with TRBD2 identical over 8 bases. This CDR3 is 15 amino acids long. Per the germline V gene, CDR1 is SSHAT and CDR2 is FNYEAQ (reference sequence). CDR3 sequence reads: CASSFGLAFYNEQFF. The CDR3 nucleotides are TGTGCTAGCAGCTTTGGACTAGCTTTCTACAATGAGCAGTTCTTC.

This chain joins TRBV11-2 and TRBJ2-1; 9 bases agree with TRBD2. J gave up 8 bases and V 1 base, and 9 bases lay outside the gene matches. The CDR3 sequence is 16 residues long. Germline CDR1 reads SGHAT; CDR2 reads FQNNGV. CDR3 residues: CASSLGPGLAGYEQFF. CDR3 nucleotides: TGTGCCAGCAGCTTAGGACCGGGACTAGCTGGCTATGAGCAGTTCTTC.

CDR3 nucleotide sequence: TGCGCCAGCAGTCCGACAGATACCAACACCGGGGAGCTGTTTTTT. It encodes CASSPTDTNTGELFF. The chain is built from TRBV4-1 and TRBJ2-2, with a tentative D call TRBD1 (5 bases). Per the germline V gene, CDR1 is MGHRA and CDR2 is YSYEKL. V dropped 6 bases and J dropped 2 bases, with 13 bases sitting between them. The CDR3 is 15 amino acids.

V and J are TRBV6-6 and TRBJ1-2; D not resolved. Trimming removed 2 bases at V and 3 bases at J, with 16 bases between. Germline V gene lookup returns CDR1 MNHNY and CDR2 SVGAGI (reference sequence). The CDR3 is 16 residues long. Here the CDR3 reads CASSYHFPGKDYGYTF. The DNA of the CDR3 is TGTGCCAGCAGTTACCACTTTCCGGGGAAAGACTATGGCTACACCTTC.

The chain has TRBV28 and TRBJ2-3; no clear D. V was shortened by 7 bases and J by 0 bases, with 8 bases between the two germline ends. Germline CDR1 and CDR2: MDHEN and SYDVKM. There are 13 residues in the CDR3. The CDR3 spells CASIPPSTDTQYF. DNA of the CDR3: TGTGCCAGCATACCCCCAAGCACAGATACGCAGTATTTT.

This clone was picked up a small number of times. The V call is TRBV10-3, the J call TRBJ1-2; D is ambiguous. The V end was cut by 0 bases, the J end by 4 bases, with 9 bases between. The CDR3 covers 14 residues. Germline V gene sequence: CDR1 ENHRY, CDR2 SYGVKD. CDR3 sequence: CAISESNLIYGYTF. The DNA for the CDR3 is TGTGCCATCAGTGAGTCGAATCTAATCTATGGCTACACCTTC.

The chain uses TRBV9 and TRBJ2-2, with D perhaps TRBD2 (5 bases). This CDR3 is 16 amino acids long. V was trimmed by 4 bases and J by 6 bases, leaving 19 bases between them. Germline loops: CDR1 SGDLS, CDR2 YYNGEE. CDR3 amino acids: CASSPPGLGMAGELFF. In DNA, the CDR3 is TGTGCCAGCAGCCCCCCGGGCCTCGGGATGGCCGGGGAGCTGTTTTTT.

This clone was seen just once. The chain joins TRBV7-2 to TRBJ2-2, with 15 bases matching TRBD2. The CDR3 loop spans 17 amino acids. CDR1 is SGHTA, CDR2 FQGNSA, per germline. V was clipped by 4 bases and J by 3 bases; unmatched bases: 3. CDR3 bases: TGTGCCAGCAGCTCTGGACTAGCGGGAGGGTACACCGGGGAGCTGTTTTTT. Protein sequence: CASSSGLAGGYTGELFF.

The chain uses TRBV15 and TRBJ2-1; 9 nucleotides line up with TRBD2. V gave up 2 bases and J gave up 4 bases; unmatched junction bases: 6. The CDR3 runs 16 residues. The V gene's germline CDR1 is LNHNV and CDR2 YYDKDF (reference sequence). Here the CDR3 DNA reads TGTGCCACCAGCAGACAGACTAGCGGCGAGTACAATGAGCAGTTCTTC. Its translation: CATSRQTSGEYNEQFF.

The chain is built from TRBV16 and TRBJ2-2; no clear D. Trimming removed 8 bases from V and 3 bases from J, with 4 bases in between. In germline, CDR1 is KGHSY, CDR2 FQNENV. This CDR3 contains 11 residues. Here the CDR3 DNA reads TGTGCCAGCGGGGACACCGGGGAGCTGTTTTTT. Protein product: CASGDTGELFF.

Only one count was recorded for this clone. The gene calls are TRBV7-2 and TRBJ2-7; D not certain. V lost 1 base, J lost 0 bases, and 7 bases lay in between. This CDR3 comprises 14 residues. Per the germline V gene, CDR1 is SGHTA and CDR2 is FQGNSA. The CDR3 nucleotides are TGTGCCAGCAGCTTAGAGTACAGCTCCTACGAGCAGTACTTC. This encodes CASSLEYSSYEQYF.

The chain employs TRBV30 and TRBJ2-3; perhaps TRBD2 as D (6 bases). The germline V and J ends were trimmed by 8 bases and 0 bases, with 18 bases remaining between them. This CDR3 has 15 amino acids. Germline CDR1 and CDR2: GTSNPN and SVGIG (reference sequence). CDR3 in amino acids: CALQAGWGSTDTQYF. CDR3 DNA sequence: TGTGCCCTCCAGGCGGGGTGGGGGAGCACAGATACGCAGTATTTT.

The chain uses TRBV10-3 and TRBJ2-1; 8 bases map to TRBD1. The germline V gene encodes CDR1 ENHRY and CDR2 SYGVKD. V dropped 0 bases and J dropped 4; count of bases not matched to a gene: 5. CDR3 size: 16 residues. CDR3 in amino acids: CAISESTGVIYNEQFF. CDR3 bases: TGTGCCATCAGTGAGTCGACAGGGGTGATTTACAATGAGCAGTTCTTC.

The chain carries TRBV6-5 and TRBJ2-7; TRBD2 agrees at 9 bases. J gave up 7 bases and V 2 bases, and 9 bases lay outside the gene matches. The CDR3 is 15 residues long. The V gene's germline CDR1 is MNHEY and CDR2 SVGAGI. CDR3 coding DNA: TGTGCCAGCAGTTACCGGAATAGCGGGAGTTGGGAGCAGTACTTC. Translated: CASSYRNSGSWEQYF.

This clone was seen a single time. This rearrangement joins TRBV11-2 to TRBJ2-7; 7 nucleotides match TRBD1. CDR1 is SGHAT and CDR2 is FQNNGV in the germline V gene. The CDR3 is 15 residues long. The junction had 13 bases not matched to a gene; V was cut back by 6 bases and J by 5 bases. The CDR3 loop reads CASRAGSQGVNEQYF. In DNA, the CDR3 is TGTGCCAGCAGAGCAGGTAGTCAGGGGGTCAACGAGCAGTACTTC.

V is TRBV4-2 and J is TRBJ2-3; D gene uncertain. The germline CDR1 and CDR2 sequences are LGHNA and YNFKEQ. The CDR3 consists of 14 residues. V was trimmed by 0 bases and J by 4 bases, leaving 8 bases between them. The CDR3 region is CASSQEGTADTQYF. In DNA, the CDR3 is TGTGCCAGCAGCCAAGAAGGCACAGCAGATACGCAGTATTTT.

There are a few counts of this clone. The CDR3 reads CASSQGTGFDEQYF. CDR3 DNA: TGTGCCAGCAGCCAGGGGACAGGGTTCGACGAGCAGTACTTC. The chain joins TRBV9 to TRBJ2-7, with TRBD1 matching over 9 bases. From germline, CDR1 is SGDLS and CDR2 YYNGEE. This CDR3 has 14 residues. Unmatched junction bases numbered 7, after V lost 4 bases and J lost 5 bases. Together with reference TRBV9 and TRBJ2-7, the CDR3 gives the full variable domain: DSGVTQTPKHLITATGQRVTLRCSPRSGDLSVYWYQQSLDQGLQFLIQYYNGEERAKGNILERFSAQQFPDLHSELNLSSLELGDSALYFCASSQGTGFDEQYFGPGTRLTVT.

The chain uses TRBV28 and TRBJ1-5; perhaps TRBD1 as D (5 bases). The germline V gene has CDR1 MDHEN and CDR2 SYDVKM. The CDR3 loop spans 15 amino acids. Trimming stripped 8 bases from V and 3 bases from J, with 17 bases between. CDR3 sequence reads: CASRPPPGPNQPQHF. The CDR3 region has the DNA TGTGCCAGCCGTCCCCCTCCGGGACCCAATCAGCCCCAGCATTTT.

The chain couples TRBV6-6 to TRBJ1-4, with D maybe TRBD1 (6 bases). V lost 7 bases to trimming and J lost 0 bases, with 15 bases between them. Germline-derived CDR1 and CDR2 are MNHNY and SVGAGI (reference sequence). The CDR3 contains 16 residues. CDR3 sequence: CASTRTVSATNEKLFF. The CDR3 DNA sequence: TGTGCCAGCACCCGGACAGTCAGTGCAACTAATGAAAAACTGTTTTTT.

This clone showed up just once. The V gene is TRBV2, the J gene TRBJ2-1; D is ambiguous. The CDR3 is 14 residues long. With 9 bases removed from V and 0 bases from J, the gap between germline ends came to 12 bases. CDR1 and CDR2 (germline): SNHLY, FYNNEI. The CDR3 loop is CASGEASSYNEQFF. The CDR3 DNA reads TGTGCCAGTGGGGAAGCTAGCTCCTACAATGAGCAGTTCTTC. The full variable domain, completed using reference TRBV2 and TRBJ2-1, is EPEVTQTPSHQVTQMGQEVILRCVPISNHLYFYWYRQILGQKVEFLVSFYNNEISEKSEIFDDQFSVERPDGSNFTLKIRSTKLEDSAMYFCASGEASSYNEQFFGPGTRLTVL.

The chain combines TRBV7-8 with TRBJ2-2; D is ambiguous. The CDR3 has 13 amino acids. V was pared by 9 bases and J by 1 base, with 9 bases between. Germline lookup yields CDR1 SGHVS and CDR2 FQNEAQ. This CDR3 reads CAREERNTGELFF. CDR3 DNA sequence: TGTGCCAGGGAAGAGCGGAACACCGGGGAGCTGTTTTTT.

This chain links TRBV25-1 with TRBJ2-1; 8 bases fit TRBD2. This CDR3 has 14 residues. Germline values: CDR1 MGHDK, CDR2 SYGVNS. The V gene end was trimmed by 4 bases and the J gene end by 6 bases; junction bases not matched to a gene: 5. CDR3 sequence reads: CASSGVAGGNEQFF. CDR3 in DNA: TGTGCCAGCAGTGGTGTGGCGGGAGGCAATGAGCAGTTCTTC.

This rearrangement joins TRBV7-9 to TRBJ2-6; D unclear. Germline CDR1 reads SEHNR; CDR2 reads FQNEAQ (reference sequence). The CDR3 loop spans 18 amino acids. Trimming removed 1 base from V and 0 bases from J, with 13 bases in between. As DNA, the CDR3 is TGTGCCAGCAGCTTAGATCGCCAGGCGTACTCTGGGGCCAACGTCCTGACTTTC. Translated: CASSLDRQAYSGANVLTF.